This is a list of T cell receptor beta chains from one sample in a study of T cell responses to AZD1222 COVID-19 vaccine. Generated by immunoSEQ multiplex PCR, the TCRdb table keeps only in-frame clones and is missing some. The sample has about 150,000 clones, roughly 90% seen once; the top ten hold 2.5% to 4%. The source material was peripheral blood, sampled 28 days after the second AZD1222 dose. The receptors stem from an adult who received the AZD1222 COVID-19 vaccine. Both conserved end residues are part of each CDR3. D genes are given only for firm matches. Some rows mark clone size as missing; the rest say once, few, many or name a class of expanded clone.

TGTGCTAGTGGCCGAGGCCAGGGCGATGAGCAGTTCTTC CASGRGQGDEQFF . TRBV12-5 once TRBJ2-1
TGTGCCAGCAGTCGAGACTCTGGGGCCAACGTCCTGACTTTC CASSRDSGANVLTF . TRBV25-1 . TRBJ2-6
TGTGCCAGCAGCTTAGAGGCTGGGACAGGGCTCAATGAGCAGTTCTTC CASSLEAGTGLNEQFF TRBD1 TRBV11-3 . TRBJ2-1
TGTGCCAGCTCACCAATCGCCGGGACAGGGTTAGTCGCCAAAAACATTCAGTACTTC CASSPIAGTGLVAKNIQYF TRBD1 TRBV18 . TRBJ2-4
TGTGCCAGCAGTTCCCCAGGGAGCTCCTACAATGAGCAGTTCTTC CASSSPGSSYNEQFF . TRBV28 . TRBJ2-1
TGTGCCAGTAGTAAGATACAGAACACCGGGGAGCTGTTTTTT CASSKIQNTGELFF . TRBV19 . TRBJ2-2
TGTGCCAGTAGGCCCACAGGGGTAGCCAAAAACATTCAGTACTTC CASRPTGVAKNIQYF TRBD1 TRBV19 . TRBJ2-4
TGTGCCAGCAGTTCCGGGACTAGGGGAACCGGGGAGCTGTTTTTT CASSSGTRGTGELFF TRBD2 TRBV6-6 . TRBJ2-2
TGTGCCAGCAGCCCGGGACAGGGCTCTGAAGCTTTCTTT CASSPGQGSEAFF TRBD1 TRBV11-2 . TRBJ1-1
TGTGCCATCGCCGTTGGGGGTGAGCAGTTCTTC CAIAVGGEQFF . TRBV27 . TRBJ2-1
TGTGCCAGCAGTTACTCTAGTGAATCTGGAAACACCATATATTTT CASSYSSESGNTIYF . TRBV6-6 . TRBJ1-3
TGTGCCTGGAGTGTCGGAAACACCATATATTTT CAWSVGNTIYF . TRBV30 . TRBJ1-3
TGTGCCAGCTCACAAACAGAGACCTACGAGCAGTACTTC CASSQTETYEQYF . TRBV18 . TRBJ2-7
TGTGCCAGCACTAGCGGGAGGGGAGGCCAAGAGACCCAGTACTTC CASTSGRGGQETQYF TRBD2 TRBV9 . TRBJ2-5
TGTGCCAGCAGCCCTGGGACCGCCGTGCATTTT CASSPGTAVHF . TRBV12-3/TRBV12-4 . TRBJ1-5
TGTGCCACCAGTGATCTACAAGAGACCCAGTACTTC CATSDLQETQYF . TRBV24-1 . TRBJ2-5
TGTGCCAGTAAAATGACGACGGGCAGTACTGAAGCTTTCTTT CASKMTTGSTEAFF . TRBV19 . TRBJ1-1
TGCGCCAGCAGTGAGTCGACAGGTATAGCCGAGCAGTACTTC CASSESTGIAEQYF . TRBV10-2 . TRBJ2-7
TGTGCCAGCAGCAGGGGCAATGAAAAACTGTTTTTT CASSRGNEKLFF . TRBV28 . TRBJ1-4
TGTGCCAGCAGCCCCGGGACACCCTATAATTCACCCCTCCACTTT CASSPGTPYNSPLHF . TRBV6-5 . TRBJ1-6
TGTGCCAGCAGCCAAAAAGGCGGGGGCTCCTACAATGAGCAGTTCTTC CASSQKGGGSYNEQFF TRBD2 TRBV4-2 . TRBJ2-1
TGTGCCAGCAGCTTAGCAGTCAGTAAGGGGGGAGTCACCGGGGAGCTGTTTTTT CASSLAVSKGGVTGELFF . TRBV11-3 . TRBJ2-2
TGTGCCAGCAGGTCGAATTCCCAGGGGAACACCGGGGAGCTGTTTTTT CASRSNSQGNTGELFF . TRBV28 few TRBJ2-2
TGTGCCATCAGTGAGTCCGTGGGTTTAGAGACCCAGTACTTC CAISESVGLETQYF . TRBV10-3 . TRBJ2-5
TGTGCCAGCAGCCAAGGTCACAGGTGGAAGACTGAAGCTTTCTTT CASSQGHRWKTEAFF . TRBV3-1/TRBV3-2 . TRBJ1-1
TGCGCCAGCAGCCAAGAGGCGCCAGGAGGGTACACCGGGGAGCTGTTTTTT CASSQEAPGGYTGELFF . TRBV4-1 many TRBJ2-2
TGTGCCAGCAGCCAAGGACTAGCGTTCTACAATGAGCAGTTCTTC CASSQGLAFYNEQFF TRBD2 TRBV4-2 . TRBJ2-1
TGTGCCAGCAGCCAAGGGGGGCCAACCTACGAGCAGTACTTC CASSQGGPTYEQYF . TRBV11-2 . TRBJ2-7
TGTGCCAGCAGCTTGGTATCAGGATACGAGCAGTACTTC CASSLVSGYEQYF . TRBV5-4 . TRBJ2-7
TGCGCCAGCAGCCAGGACAGGGGGTATTCACCCCTCCACTTT CASSQDRGYSPLHF TRBD1 TRBV5-1 few TRBJ1-6
TGCAGCGGACAGGGAGAGGACACTGAAGCTTTCTTT CSGQGEDTEAFF TRBD1 TRBV29-1 few TRBJ1-1
TGTGCCAGCAGCTCACAGGGAGACCAGCCCCAGCATTTT CASSSQGDQPQHF . TRBV7-2 . TRBJ1-5
TGTGCCAGTAGTAGTACAGGAACATCCTACGAGCAGTACTTC CASSSTGTSYEQYF . TRBV19 . TRBJ2-7
TGTGCCAGCAGCTCGCGAACTCGGACTAGCGGAGGCCAAGAGACCCAGTACTTC CASSSRTRTSGGQETQYF TRBD2 TRBV7-3 . TRBJ2-5
TGTGCCAGCTCACCTGGACAGGGCGTCGAGACCCAGTACTTC CASSPGQGVETQYF TRBD1 TRBV18 . TRBJ2-5
TGTGCCAGTAGAAGGGATGTAGGCAACACTGAAGCTTTCTTT CASRRDVGNTEAFF . TRBV19 . TRBJ1-1
TGCAGCGTTCGGTATCAGGGGACCACGGCTTTCTTT CSVRYQGTTAFF . TRBV29-1 . TRBJ1-1
TGTGCCTGGAGAGGACAGCAAGAGACCCAGTACTTC CAWRGQQETQYF . TRBV30 . TRBJ2-5
TGTGCCAGCAGTTTATCGAGGAGAGTAGGGGCTTTCTTT CASSLSRRVGAFF . TRBV27 . TRBJ1-1
TGTGCCAGCAGCTTCTCTACCGTTGGTGGCTACACCTTC CASSFSTVGGYTF . TRBV7-3 . TRBJ1-2
TGTGCCTGGAGTGCTATGAGCAATCAGCCCCAGCATTTT CAWSAMSNQPQHF . TRBV30 . TRBJ1-5
TGTGCCAGTAGTATACAGGGGACCGTTGCTTTCTTT CASSIQGTVAFF . TRBV19 . TRBJ1-1
TGTGCCAGCAGAGAAAATAGCAACGGGGAGACCCAGTACTTC CASRENSNGETQYF . TRBV2 once TRBJ2-5
TGTGCCAGCAGCTCTTCCTCACAGGGGGTGAGCACAGATACGCAGTATTTT CASSSSSQGVSTDTQYF TRBD1 TRBV7-9 . TRBJ2-3
TGTGCCAGCAGCTTGGGACAGATAAATTCACCCCTCCACTTT CASSLGQINSPLHF . TRBV5-6 . TRBJ1-6
TGTGCCAGCAGTGAAGTCGGGCAGGGTACCTACGAGCAGTACTTC CASSEVGQGTYEQYF . TRBV6-1 . TRBJ2-7
TGTGCCAGCAGTCTGACGGAGGGCTACACCTTC CASSLTEGYTF . TRBV25-1 once TRBJ1-2
TGTGCCAGCAGCTTTTCGGGACAGGGACGGGAAAAACTGTTTTTT CASSFSGQGREKLFF TRBD1 TRBV7-8 . TRBJ1-4
TGTGCTAGCAGCTTGTTTGCAGGTGGGACAGATACGCAGTATTTT CASSLFAGGTDTQYF . TRBV7-7 once TRBJ2-3
TGTGCCTGGAGTGTACGAGAACAGGATAACACAGATACGCAGTATTTT CAWSVREQDNTDTQYF . TRBV30 . TRBJ2-3